The table lists the clone carrying this T cell receptor (beta chain) with a count of one. Data came from immunoSEQ multiplex PCR; TCRdb stores just in-frame clones and leaves some out. The sample lists 86,000 or so clones, under 85% seen once, with 11% in the top ten. The data originate from a study of blood T cell repertoires in COVID-19. Study details: The study drew acute and convalescent COVID-19 samples from the United States, Italy and Spain. T cells, B-cell-depleted T cells, or PBMCs supplied cDNA or gDNA.

This CDR3 region has 15 residues. CDR1 is MNHEY and CDR2 is SMNVEV in the germline V gene (reference sequence). The V end lost 5 bases, the J end lost 5 bases, and 16 bases lay between the germline ends. The origin of this receptor is a man aged 65-85 years with acute or convalescent COVID-19. The V and J genes are TRBV27 and TRBJ2-1; TRBD1 is a possible D gene (6 bases). Sequenced input: peripheral blood. This CDR3 is CASSPLGTPHNEQFF. CDR3 in DNA: TGTGCCAGCAGTCCGCTTGGGACACCCCACAATGAGCAGTTCTTC.